One and the same sample provided the 30 T cell receptor beta chains below, sequenced in a study of shared clonotypes between healthy human individuals. TCRdb's table, derived via immunoSEQ multiplex PCR, lists solely in-frame clones and lacks some. The sample has hundreds of thousands of clones; about three quarters are singletons. The sequencing sample was made of memory CD4+ T cells sorted from blood. Subset indicated: CD45RA-negative fraction. Source of these receptors: a woman aged 25 to 39 in good health.

The J gene is TRBJ2-5, the V gene TRBV4-1; 11 bases match TRBD2. This CDR3 spans 15 amino acids. Germline CDR1 reads MGHRA; CDR2 reads YSYEKL. The trim removed 4 bases at V and 1 base at J, leaving 2 bases unmatched. CDR3 protein: CASSPGLAAQETQYF. The CDR3, as DNA: TGCGCCAGCAGCCCGGGACTAGCGGCCCAAGAGACCCAGTACTTC.

The V call is TRBV7-2, the J call TRBJ2-3; tentatively, D is TRBD1 (5 bases). The germline gives CDR1 SGHTA, CDR2 FQGNSA. The CDR3 totals 14 residues. V was clipped by 3 bases and J by 5 bases, with 12 bases between them. CDR3 coding DNA: TGTGCCAGCAGCTTCGGAACAGGTCGAGATACGCAGTATTTT. Amino acid sequence: CASSFGTGRDTQYF.

The chain joins TRBV7-3 to TRBJ2-1; unclear D gene. Germline assignment: CDR1 SGHTA and CDR2 FQGTGA. The V end lost 4 bases, the J end lost 10 bases, and 17 bases lay between the germline ends. The CDR3 consists of 14 residues. CDR3 sequence (DNA): TGTGCCAGCAGCTCTGGACCCGGAGTGGGGGAGCAGTTCTTC. This sequence encodes CASSSGPGVGEQFF.

The rearrangement links TRBV28 to TRBJ1-1, with D perhaps TRBD1 (5 bases). Looked up from germline, CDR1 is MDHEN and CDR2 is SYDVKM. V lost 6 bases to trimming and J lost 4 bases, with 6 bases between them. The CDR3 has 11 residues. In DNA form, the CDR3 reads TGTGCCAGCAGGGACATCACTGAAGCTTTCTTT. Its translation: CASRDITEAFF.

V usage is TRBV10-3 and J usage is TRBJ2-7, with a weak D call TRBD2 (5 bases). The V end was cut by 5 bases, the J end by 4 bases, with 15 bases between. The CDR3 is 14 amino acids. Germline V gene sequence: CDR1 ENHRY, CDR2 SYGVKD. The chain's CDR3 is CAISQDSGSYEQYF. The CDR3 bases are TGTGCCATCAGTCAGGACTCCGGCTCGTACGAGCAGTACTTC.

The V gene is TRBV7-9, the J gene TRBJ2-7; TRBD2 aligns across 7 bases. Germline trimming cut 5 bases from V and 0 bases from J; bases unmatched to any gene: 7. CDR3 length: 15 residues. Germline-derived CDR1 and CDR2 are SEHNR and FQNEAQ (reference sequence). CDR3 amino acids: CASSPASGNSYEQYF. CDR3 coding DNA: TGTGCCAGCAGCCCGGCTAGCGGAAACTCCTACGAGCAGTACTTC. The full variable domain, completed using reference TRBV7-9 and TRBJ2-7, is DTGVSQNPRHKITKRGQNVTFRCDPISEHNRLYWYRQTLGQGPEFLTYFQNEAQLEKSRLLSDRFSAERPKGSFSTLEIQRTEQGDSAMYLCASSPASGNSYEQYFGPGTRLTVT.

Regarding this clone: This likely stems from a read error, as it lies one base from a far larger clone. The genes are TRBV28 and TRBJ2-7; D might be TRBD1 (6 bases). CDR1 is MDHEN and CDR2 is SYDVKM in the germline V gene. The CDR3 covers 14 residues. Between the trimmed V and J ends, which lost 6 bases and 0 bases, there was a span of 12 bases. This CDR3 reads CASRLQGNSYEQYF. The CDR3 DNA sequence: TGTGCCAGCAGACTACAGGGAAACTCCTACGAGCAGTACTTC.

The CDR3 bases are TGTGCCAGCAGCTTGGGGTTAGGGGTCACCGGGGAGCTGTTTTTT. Its protein product is CASSLGLGVTGELFF. The V call is TRBV5-8, the J call TRBJ2-2; maybe TRBD1 (5 bases). Germline V gene data show CDR1 as SGHTS and CDR2 as YDEGEE. The CDR3 consists of 15 residues. V lost 0 bases and J lost 4, with 10 bases in between. The full variable domain, its missing parts supplied by reference TRBV5-8 and TRBJ2-2, is EAGVTQSPTHLIKTRGQQATLRCSPISGHTSVYWYQQALGLGLQFLLWYDEGEERNRGNFPPRFSGRQFPNYSSELNVNALELEDSALYLCASSLGLGVTGELFFGEGSRLTVL.

This sequence joins TRBV27 and TRBJ1-2; D unresolved. Trimming removed 8 bases at V and 2 bases at J, with 12 bases between. The CDR3 loop spans 13 amino acids. Germline-derived CDR1 and CDR2 are MNHEY and SMNVEV (reference sequence). The CDR3 here is CASAQTANYGYTF. The CDR3 DNA follows: TGTGCCAGCGCGCAGACGGCGAACTATGGCTACACCTTC.

The rearrangement links TRBV19 to TRBJ2-2; 9 bases line up with TRBD2. The germline gives CDR1 LNHDA, CDR2 SQIVND (reference sequence). The junction had 5 bases not matched to a gene; V was cut back by 4 bases and J by 5 bases. The CDR3 spans 15 residues. The CDR3 DNA is TGTGCCAGTAGTACGCTAGCGGGAAGGACCGGGGAGCTGTTTTTT. Translation gives CASSTLAGRTGELFF.

This clone occurred once. In DNA, the CDR3 is TGTGCCAGCAGTGAGAATCCAGGGAATGCTCAGCCCCAGCATTTT. Translated, it gives CASSENPGNAQPQHF. The chain joins TRBV2 to TRBJ1-5, with D maybe TRBD1 (5 bases). This CDR3 region has 15 residues. CDR1 is SNHLY and CDR2 is FYNNEI in the germline V gene. V lost 3 bases to trimming and J lost 6 bases, with 15 bases between them.

The V and J genes are TRBV27 and TRBJ2-1; 8 bases line up with TRBD2. CDR3 length: 15 residues. Germline assignment: CDR1 MNHEY and CDR2 SMNVEV (reference sequence). V gave up 7 bases and J gave up 8 bases; unmatched junction bases: 13. Written as DNA, the CDR3 is TGTGCCAGCACGAGGAGGCCGGGAGGGCCTTATGAGCAGTTCTTC. Translated, it gives CASTRRPGGPYEQFF.

The chain combines TRBV6-1 with TRBJ2-2, with 7 bases identical to TRBD1. CDR3 length: 16 residues. Germline values: CDR1 MNHNS, CDR2 SASEGT. V gave up 4 bases and J gave up 5 bases; unmatched junction bases: 10. The CDR3 reads CASSAKGQIPTGELFF. CDR3 sequence (DNA): TGTGCCAGCAGTGCGAAGGGACAGATACCTACCGGGGAGCTGTTTTTT.

The V call is TRBV6-1, the J call TRBJ2-7; 7 nucleotides agree with TRBD1. This CDR3 has 14 amino acids. CDR1 and CDR2 (germline): MNHNS, SASEGT. V was clipped by 3 bases and J by 6 bases; unmatched bases: 8. DNA of the CDR3: TGTGCCAGCAGTGACCGGGACAGTCGACGCGAGCAGTACTTC. Its protein is CASSDRDSRREQYF.

The chain combines TRBV7-9 with TRBJ2-1; perhaps TRBD1 as D (6 bases). There are 12 residues in the CDR3. In germline, CDR1 is SEHNR, CDR2 FQNEAQ (reference sequence). Trimming cost V 4 bases and J 13 bases, with 14 bases left between them. The CDR3: CASSSGQSPQFF. The CDR3 DNA sequence: TGTGCCAGCAGCTCCGGACAGTCGCCCCAGTTCTTC.

In DNA form, the CDR3 reads TGTGCCAGCAGCTTAGAGGACAGGACTGAAGCTTTCTTT. This codes for CASSLEDRTEAFF. The chain has TRBV7-8 and TRBJ1-1; TRBD1 aligns across 7 bases. The trim removed 1 base at V and 5 bases at J, leaving 1 base unmatched. The CDR3 runs to 13 residues. Germline loops: CDR1 SGHVS, CDR2 FQNEAQ.

This clone was seen only once. The chain combines TRBV2 with TRBJ1-2; TRBD1 is a possible D gene (5 bases). V dropped 5 bases and J dropped 8 bases, with 15 bases sitting between them. CDR1 and CDR2 (germline): SNHLY, FYNNEI. This CDR3 comprises 13 residues. The CDR3 DNA is TGTGCCAGCAGTACCGGGACGGCGCCCGGCTACACCTTC. Its translation: CASSTGTAPGYTF. Complete variable domain (other parts from reference TRBV2 and TRBJ1-2): EPEVTQTPSHQVTQMGQEVILRCVPISNHLYFYWYRQILGQKVEFLVSFYNNEISEKSEIFDDQFSVERPDGSNFTLKIRSTKLEDSAMYFCASSTGTAPGYTFGSGTRLTVV.

The chain links TRBV11-2 to TRBJ2-5, with TRBD1 matching over 7 bases. Per germline, CDR1 SGHAT and CDR2 FQNNGV. The CDR3 totals 14 residues. J lost 0 bases, V lost 5 bases, and 3 bases had no gene match. CDR3 sequence: CASSLGQYQETQYF. CDR3 DNA: TGTGCCAGCAGCCTGGGACAGTACCAAGAGACCCAGTACTTC.

This clone has a single count. The chain recombines TRBV4-1 with TRBJ2-5, with a weak D call TRBD1 (6 bases). Near its end, the DNA agrees better with TRBJ2-7, so the J call may be wrong. The CDR3 extends over 13 amino acids. Germline V gives CDR1 MGHRA, CDR2 YSYEKL. Here the CDR3 reads CASSHEQGHEQYF. CDR3 nucleotides: TGCGCCAGCAGCCACGAACAGGGCCACGAGCAGTACTTC.

As concerns this clone: One base away lies a much larger clone, so this may be a sequencing read error. This CDR3 is also generated by other DNA sequences in the sample. The rearrangement joins TRBV2 to TRBJ2-2; no clear D gene. V lost 5 bases, J lost 1 base, and 5 bases lay in between. Germline V lookup: CDR1 SNHLY, CDR2 FYNNEI. The CDR3 totals 13 residues. The CDR3 sequence: CASSQENTGELFF. DNA of the CDR3: TGTGCCAGCAGTCAGGAGAACACCGGGGAGCTGTTTTTT.

The chain employs TRBV29-1 and TRBJ2-1; 11 bases match TRBD2. The germline gives CDR1 SQVTM, CDR2 ANQGSEA. Trimming removed 4 bases from V and 10 bases from J; junction bases left unmatched: 9. There are 14 residues in the CDR3. This CDR3 reads CSVVGLAGGGEQFF. CDR3 DNA: TGCAGCGTTGTGGGGCTAGCGGGGGGTGGAGAGCAGTTCTTC.

The V gene is TRBV7-2, the J gene TRBJ1-1; no reliable D call. The germline V gene encodes CDR1 SGHTA and CDR2 FQGNSA. CDR3 length equals 16 residues. V lost 5 bases and J 2 bases, leaving 18 bases between the germline ends. This CDR3 reads CASSLAPGGGNTEAFF. CDR3 sequence (DNA): TGTGCCAGCAGCCTCGCCCCTGGTGGAGGAAACACTGAAGCTTTCTTT.

This sequence joins TRBV11-3 and TRBJ2-2; 7 positions agree with TRBD2. The CDR3 is made up of 15 amino acids. Looked up from germline, CDR1 is SGHNT and CDR2 is YENEEA. The V gene end was trimmed by 3 bases and the J gene end by 5 bases; junction bases not matched to a gene: 6. The CDR3 reads CASSFTFSGTGELFF. The CDR3 DNA sequence: TGTGCCAGCAGCTTCACCTTTAGCGGGACCGGGGAGCTGTTTTTT. Using reference TRBV11-3 and TRBJ2-2 for the parts outside the CDR3, the full variable domain is EAGVVQSPRYKIIEKKQPVAFWCNPISGHNTLYWYLQNLGQGPELLIRYENEEAVDDSQLPKDRFSAERLKGVDSTLKIQPAELGDSAVYLCASSFTFSGTGELFFGEGSRLTVL.

The genes are TRBV11-2 and TRBJ2-1; D possibly matches TRBD1 or TRBD2 (5 bases each). Trimming took off 7 bases at V and 16 bases at J, with 20 bases between the two ends. The CDR3 length is 12 residues. CDR1 is SGHAT, CDR2 FQNNGV, per germline. The DNA for the CDR3 is TGTGCCAGCACTCATTTCGCCGGGGCTTCATTCTTC. Residues: CASTHFAGASFF.

The J gene is TRBJ2-2, the V gene TRBV5-4, with D perhaps TRBD1 (6 bases). Trimming took off 5 bases at V and 5 bases at J, with 7 bases between the two ends. Germline V CDR1 and CDR2: SGHNT, YYREEE (reference sequence). This CDR3 is built from 12 residues. This CDR3 is CASSRGTGELFF. CDR3 coding DNA: TGTGCCAGCAGTAGGGGGACCGGGGAGCTGTTTTTT.

The V call is TRBV6-1, the J call TRBJ2-3, with D possibly matching TRBD2 (6 bases). There are 15 residues in the CDR3. Trimming stripped 2 bases from V and 4 bases from J, with 13 bases between. CDR1 MNHNS and CDR2 SASEGT come from the germline V gene. CDR3 in amino acids: CASSESWDWADTQYF. The CDR3 coding sequence is TGTGCCAGCAGTGAATCGTGGGACTGGGCAGATACGCAGTATTTT.

This chain joins TRBV5-6 and TRBJ1-1; D may be TRBD1 (6 bases). The CDR3 length is 14 residues. Germline CDR1 reads SGHDT; CDR2 reads YYEEEE. Trimming shortened V by 1 base and J by 1 base, and 8 bases separated the two germline ends. The CDR3: CASSLPDRNTEAFF. For the CDR3, the DNA is TGTGCCAGCAGCTTGCCGGACAGGAACACTGAAGCTTTCTTT.

As concerns this clone: A junction boundary mismatches the germline segment, possibly from a read error. The V gene is TRBV20-1, the J gene TRBJ2-7, with a tentative D call TRBD2 (5 bases). This CDR3 spans 11 amino acids. Germline lookup yields CDR1 DFQATT and CDR2 SNEGSKA (reference sequence). This CDR3 is CSASLTSSPGF. The CDR3, as DNA: TGCAGTGCTAGTTTGACGTCCTCGCCGGGGTTC.

This chain uses TRBV5-8 with TRBJ2-5; 7 bases are a match to TRBD2. Trimming took 6 bases from V and 4 from J; bases not matched to a gene: 9. Germline V gives CDR1 SGHTS, CDR2 YDEGEE. The CDR3 has 14 amino acids. CDR3 loop: CASKLALGGETQYF. CDR3 nucleotides: TGTGCCAGCAAACTAGCGCTTGGTGGAGAGACCCAGTACTTC.

As to this clone: At one boundary the junction diverges from the germline segment, which might be a read error. The chain employs TRBV18 and TRBJ1-1, with unresolved D. The CDR3 contains 14 residues. Germline CDR1 and CDR2: KGHSH and LQKENI. The DNA of the CDR3 is TGTGCCAGTTCACATGCGGGAATGAACACTGAAGCTTTCTTT. Translated, it gives CASSHAGMNTEAFF.